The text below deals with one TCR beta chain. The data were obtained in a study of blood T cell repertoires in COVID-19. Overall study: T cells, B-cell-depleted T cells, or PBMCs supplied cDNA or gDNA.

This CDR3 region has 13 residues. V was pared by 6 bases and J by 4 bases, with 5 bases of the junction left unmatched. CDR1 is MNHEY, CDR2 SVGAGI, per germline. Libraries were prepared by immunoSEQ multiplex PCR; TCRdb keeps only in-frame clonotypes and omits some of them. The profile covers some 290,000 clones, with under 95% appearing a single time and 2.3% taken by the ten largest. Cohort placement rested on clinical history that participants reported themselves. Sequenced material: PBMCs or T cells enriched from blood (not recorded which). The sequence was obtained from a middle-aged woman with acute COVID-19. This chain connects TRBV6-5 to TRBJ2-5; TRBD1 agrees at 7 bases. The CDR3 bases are TGTGCCAGCAGCCTACAGGGGTCAGAGACCCAGTACTTC. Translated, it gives CASSLQGSETQYF.